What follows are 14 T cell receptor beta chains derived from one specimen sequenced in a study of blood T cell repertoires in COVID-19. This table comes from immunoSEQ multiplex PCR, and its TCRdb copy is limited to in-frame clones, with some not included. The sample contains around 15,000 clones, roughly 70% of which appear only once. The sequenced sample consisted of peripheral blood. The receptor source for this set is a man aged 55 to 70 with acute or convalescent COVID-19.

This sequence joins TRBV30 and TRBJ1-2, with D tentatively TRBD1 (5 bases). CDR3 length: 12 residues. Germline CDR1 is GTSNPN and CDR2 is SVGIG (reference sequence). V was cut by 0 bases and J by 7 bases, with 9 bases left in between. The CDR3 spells CAWSVQGGGYTF. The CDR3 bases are TGTGCCTGGAGTGTCCAGGGCGGTGGCTACACCTTC.

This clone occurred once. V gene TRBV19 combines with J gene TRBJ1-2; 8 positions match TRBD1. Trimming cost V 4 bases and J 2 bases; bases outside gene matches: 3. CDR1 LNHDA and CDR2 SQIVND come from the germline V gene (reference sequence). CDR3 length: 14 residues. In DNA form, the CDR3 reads TGTGCCAGTAGTACGGGACAGGTAAACTATGGCTACACCTTC. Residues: CASSTGQVNYGYTF.

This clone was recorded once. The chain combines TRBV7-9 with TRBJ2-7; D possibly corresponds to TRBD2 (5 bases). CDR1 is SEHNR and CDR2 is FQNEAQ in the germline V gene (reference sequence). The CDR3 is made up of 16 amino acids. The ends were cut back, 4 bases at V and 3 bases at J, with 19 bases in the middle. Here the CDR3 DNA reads TGTGCCAGCAGCTCCCGGACTTCCTGGCAGGTCTACGAGCAGTACTTC. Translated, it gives CASSSRTSWQVYEQYF.

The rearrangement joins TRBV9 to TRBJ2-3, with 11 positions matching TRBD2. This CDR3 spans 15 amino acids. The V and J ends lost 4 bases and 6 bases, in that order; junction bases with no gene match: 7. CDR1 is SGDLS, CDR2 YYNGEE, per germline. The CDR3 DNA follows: TGTGCCAGCAGCCAGATAGCGGGGGGGGCGGATACGCAGTATTTT. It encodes CASSQIAGGADTQYF. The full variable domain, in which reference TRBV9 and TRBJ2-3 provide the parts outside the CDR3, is DSGVTQTPKHLITATGQRVTLRCSPRSGDLSVYWYQQSLDQGLQFLIQYYNGEERAKGNILERFSAQQFPDLHSELNLSSLELGDSALYFCASSQIAGGADTQYFGPGTRLTVL.

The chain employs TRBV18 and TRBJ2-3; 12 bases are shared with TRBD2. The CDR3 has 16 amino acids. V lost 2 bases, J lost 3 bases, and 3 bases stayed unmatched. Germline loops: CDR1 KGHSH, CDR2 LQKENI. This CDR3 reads CASSPTSGRLTDTQYF. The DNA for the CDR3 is TGTGCCAGCTCACCAACTAGCGGGAGGTTGACAGATACGCAGTATTTT. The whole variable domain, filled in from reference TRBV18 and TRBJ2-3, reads NAGVMQNPRHLVRRRGQEARLRCSPMKGHSHVYWYRQLPEEGLKFMVYLQKENIIDESGMPKERFSAEFPKEGPSILRIQQVVRGDSAAYFCASSPTSGRLTDTQYFGPGTRLTVL.

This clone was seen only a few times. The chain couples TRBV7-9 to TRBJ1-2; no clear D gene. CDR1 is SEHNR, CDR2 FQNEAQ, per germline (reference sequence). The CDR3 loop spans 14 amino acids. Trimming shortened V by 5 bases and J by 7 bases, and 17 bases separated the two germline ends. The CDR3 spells CASSPGGWVPGYTF. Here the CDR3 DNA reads TGTGCCAGCAGCCCCGGAGGGTGGGTTCCTGGCTACACCTTC.

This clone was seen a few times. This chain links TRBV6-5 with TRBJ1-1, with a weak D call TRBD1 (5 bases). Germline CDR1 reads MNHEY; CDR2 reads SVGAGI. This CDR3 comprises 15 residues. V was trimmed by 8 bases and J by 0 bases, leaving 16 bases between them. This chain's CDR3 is CASRTSWLMNTEAFF. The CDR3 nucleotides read TGTGCCAGCCGGACATCGTGGTTGATGAACACTGAAGCTTTCTTT.

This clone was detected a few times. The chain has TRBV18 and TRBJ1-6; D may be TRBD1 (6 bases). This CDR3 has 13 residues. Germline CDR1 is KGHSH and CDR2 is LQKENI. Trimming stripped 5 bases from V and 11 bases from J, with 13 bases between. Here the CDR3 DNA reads TGTGCCAGCTCAGGGGACATCAACACACCCCTCCACTTT. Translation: CASSGDINTPLHF. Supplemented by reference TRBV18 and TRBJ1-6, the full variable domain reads NAGVMQNPRHLVRRRGQEARLRCSPMKGHSHVYWYRQLPEEGLKFMVYLQKENIIDESGMPKERFSAEFPKEGPSILRIQQVVRGDSAAYFCASSGDINTPLHFGNGTRLTVT.

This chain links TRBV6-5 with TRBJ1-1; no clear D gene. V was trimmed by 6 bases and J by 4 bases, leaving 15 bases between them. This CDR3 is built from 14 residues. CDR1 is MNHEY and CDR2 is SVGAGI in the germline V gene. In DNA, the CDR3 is TGTGCCAGCAGGGGCAGGAGGGTTTCCACTGAAGCTTTCTTT. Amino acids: CASRGRRVSTEAFF.

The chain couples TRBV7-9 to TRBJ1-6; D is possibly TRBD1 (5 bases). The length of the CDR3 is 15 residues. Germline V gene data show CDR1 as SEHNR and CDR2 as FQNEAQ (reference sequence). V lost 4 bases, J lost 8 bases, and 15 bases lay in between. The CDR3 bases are TGTGCCAGCAGCTCCACCGGGGGGACCGATTCACCCCTCCACTTT. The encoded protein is CASSSTGGTDSPLHF.

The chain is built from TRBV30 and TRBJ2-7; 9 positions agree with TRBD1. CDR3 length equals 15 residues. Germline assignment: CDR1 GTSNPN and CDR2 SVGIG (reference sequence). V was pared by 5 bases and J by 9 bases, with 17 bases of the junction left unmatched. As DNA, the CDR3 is TGTGCCTGGGCCCCCCCCGGGACAGGGCCGTCGGGGCAGTACTTC. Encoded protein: CAWAPPGTGPSGQYF.

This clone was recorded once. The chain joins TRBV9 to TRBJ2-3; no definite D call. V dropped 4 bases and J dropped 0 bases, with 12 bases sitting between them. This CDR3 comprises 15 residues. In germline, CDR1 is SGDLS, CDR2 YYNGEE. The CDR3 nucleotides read TGTGCCAGCAGCCTAACCAGGTCTAGCACAGATACGCAGTATTTT. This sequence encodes CASSLTRSSTDTQYF. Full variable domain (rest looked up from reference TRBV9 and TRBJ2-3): DSGVTQTPKHLITATGQRVTLRCSPRSGDLSVYWYQQSLDQGLQFLIQYYNGEERAKGNILERFSAQQFPDLHSELNLSSLELGDSALYFCASSLTRSSTDTQYFGPGTRLTVL.

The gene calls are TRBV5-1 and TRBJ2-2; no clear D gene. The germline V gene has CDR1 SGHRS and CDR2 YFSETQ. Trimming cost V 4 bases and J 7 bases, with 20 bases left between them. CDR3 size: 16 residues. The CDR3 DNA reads TGCGCCAGCAGCCCCTCTGGTGGCAGGCAGCACGGGGAGCTGTTTTTT. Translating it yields CASSPSGGRQHGELFF.

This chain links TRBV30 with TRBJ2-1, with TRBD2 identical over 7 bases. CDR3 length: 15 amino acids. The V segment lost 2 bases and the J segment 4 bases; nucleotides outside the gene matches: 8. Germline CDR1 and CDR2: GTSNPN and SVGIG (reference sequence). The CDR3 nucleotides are TGTGCCTGGAGTTGGGCTAGCGGAATTTACAATGAGCAGTTCTTC. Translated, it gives CAWSWASGIYNEQFF.